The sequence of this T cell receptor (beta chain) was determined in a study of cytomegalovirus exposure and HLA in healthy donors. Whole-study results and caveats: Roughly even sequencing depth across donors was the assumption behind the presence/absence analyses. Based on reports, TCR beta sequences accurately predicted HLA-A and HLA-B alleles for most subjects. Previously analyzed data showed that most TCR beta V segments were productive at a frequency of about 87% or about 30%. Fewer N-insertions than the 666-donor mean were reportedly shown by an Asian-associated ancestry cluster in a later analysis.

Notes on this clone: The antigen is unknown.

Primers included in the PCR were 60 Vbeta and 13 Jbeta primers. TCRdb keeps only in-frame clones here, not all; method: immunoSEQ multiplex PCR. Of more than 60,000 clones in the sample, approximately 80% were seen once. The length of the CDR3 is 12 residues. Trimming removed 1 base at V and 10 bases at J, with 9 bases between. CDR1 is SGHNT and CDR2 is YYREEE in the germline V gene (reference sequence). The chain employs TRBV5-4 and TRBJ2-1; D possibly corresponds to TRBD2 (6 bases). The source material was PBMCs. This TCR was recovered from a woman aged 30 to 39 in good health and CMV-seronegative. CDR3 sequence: CASSLIGGEQFF. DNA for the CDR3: TGTGCCAGCAGCTTGATAGGAGGGGAGCAGTTCTTC.